Below, 23 T cell receptor beta chains from the same sample are listed, as sequenced in a study of control samples from healthy donors and cancer patients. Only in-frame clones appear in the TCRdb table, and some are missing; sequencing was by immunoSEQ multiplex PCR. The data hold about 140,000 clones, with 75% to 95% observed a single time. Sample: blood. The receptor source for this set is a man aged 18 to 35 in good health.

V and J are TRBV6-1 and TRBJ1-2; TRBD1 agrees at 9 bases. Trimming cost V 2 bases and J 8 bases; bases outside gene matches: 9. Germline values: CDR1 MNHNS, CDR2 SASEGT. This CDR3 is built from 15 residues. The CDR3 reads CASSESPGQGGGYTF. In nucleotides, the CDR3 is TGTGCCAGCAGTGAATCGCCGGGACAGGGAGGAGGCTACACCTTC.

The V call is TRBV11-2, the J call TRBJ2-7, with D possibly TRBD1 on 6 matching bases. Trimming pared 6 bases from V and 7 bases from J, leaving 10 bases between. The CDR3 is 11 residues long. The germline CDR1 and CDR2 sequences are SGHAT and FQNNGV. In DNA, the CDR3 is TGTGCCAGCAGTCTAACAGGGGAGCAGTACTTC. This sequence encodes CASSLTGEQYF.

The chain couples TRBV28 to TRBJ2-3; no firm D call. The CDR3 spans 14 residues. Germline-derived CDR1 and CDR2 are MDHEN and SYDVKM. Trimming took 2 bases from V and 4 from J, leaving 10 bases between them. The CDR3 nucleotides are TGTGCCAGCAGTTTAATCGGGCAACCAGATACGCAGTATTTT. Protein: CASSLIGQPDTQYF. Together with reference TRBV28 and TRBJ2-3, the CDR3 gives the full variable domain: DVKVTQSSRYLVKRTGEKVFLECVQDMDHENMFWYRQDPGLGLRLIYFSYDVKMKEKGDIPEGYSVSREKKERFSLILESASTNQTSMYLCASSLIGQPDTQYFGPGTRLTVL.

The rearrangement joins TRBV27 to TRBJ1-2; perhaps TRBD1 as D (6 bases). V dropped 6 bases and J dropped 4 bases, with 15 bases sitting between them. The CDR3 runs to 14 residues. Germline V CDR1 and CDR2: MNHEY, SMNVEV (reference sequence). This CDR3 reads CASSHRDGGYGYTF. The CDR3 nucleotides read TGTGCCAGCAGCCACAGGGACGGAGGCTATGGCTACACCTTC.

This chain connects TRBV4-2 to TRBJ1-1; 8 bases match TRBD1. Germline CDR1 LGHNA, CDR2 YNFKEQ. CDR3 length: 13 residues. V shed 4 bases and J 6 bases; nucleotides not matched to a gene: 4. The CDR3 region is CASSLGQGAEAFF. The CDR3 DNA reads as TGTGCCAGCAGCCTTGGACAGGGCGCTGAAGCTTTCTTT.

V is TRBV2 and J is TRBJ1-2; weak D call: TRBD1 (5 bases). Deletions cut 2 bases from V and 1 base from J, with 8 bases between. CDR1 is SNHLY, CDR2 FYNNEI, per germline. This CDR3 spans 14 amino acids. The CDR3: CASSETTVNYGYTF. As DNA, the CDR3 is TGTGCCAGCAGTGAAACGACAGTTAACTATGGCTACACCTTC.

The genes are TRBV6-6 and TRBJ1-2, with 7 positions matching TRBD1. The CDR3 totals 13 residues. J was trimmed by 8 bases and V by 2 bases; bases with no gene match: 5. Germline V CDR1 and CDR2: MNHNY, SVGAGI (reference sequence). The CDR3 sequence is CASSYGQEGGYTF. CDR3 nucleotides: TGTGCCAGCAGTTACGGACAGGAGGGGGGCTACACCTTC.

CDR3 DNA sequence: TGTGCCAGCAGCCCGGGGACAGGGGGTAACTATGGCTACACCTTC. Translating it yields CASSPGTGGNYGYTF. This chain uses TRBV7-9 with TRBJ1-2; 11 bases are shared with TRBD1. The CDR3 spans 15 residues. Germline CDR1 SEHNR, CDR2 FQNEAQ (reference sequence). The J segment lost 1 base and the V segment lost 5 bases, leaving 3 bases of the junction unmatched.

In this sample, this clone turned up once. The chain combines TRBV30 with TRBJ1-6; no clear D gene. V lost 2 bases, J lost 8 bases, and 10 bases lay in between. Germline V lookup: CDR1 GTSNPN, CDR2 SVGIG (reference sequence). There are 13 residues in the CDR3. CDR3 protein: CAWSPWPYSPLHF. CDR3 DNA: TGTGCCTGGAGTCCGTGGCCCTATTCACCCCTCCACTTT.

The V call is TRBV5-1, the J call TRBJ2-7; tentative D call: TRBD2 (6 bases). The CDR3 runs to 15 residues. CDR1 is SGHRS, CDR2 YFSETQ, per germline. The V and J ends lost 4 bases and 0 bases respectively, with 14 bases between them. CDR3 bases: TGCGCCAGCAGCCCCATGGGGACTCCCTCCTACGAGCAGTACTTC. It translates to CASSPMGTPSYEQYF. The full variable domain, in which reference TRBV5-1 and TRBJ2-7 provide the parts outside the CDR3, is KAGVTQTPRYLIKTRGQQVTLSCSPISGHRSVSWYQQTPGQGLQFLFEYFSETQRNKGNFPGRFSGRQFSNSRSEMNVSTLELGDSALYLCASSPMGTPSYEQYFGPGTRLTVT.

The chain combines TRBV29-1 with TRBJ1-1; no clear D. V lost 7 bases to trimming and J lost 6 bases, with 15 bases between them. CDR3 length: 12 amino acids. Germline loops: CDR1 SQVTM, CDR2 ANQGSEA. The CDR3 here is CSARTVDPEAFF. The CDR3 nucleotides are TGCAGCGCCAGGACGGTTGACCCTGAAGCTTTCTTT.

The CDR3 sequence: CASSPRGQGGGYTF. The DNA for the CDR3 is TGTGCCAGTAGTCCTCGGGGACAGGGTGGTGGCTACACCTTC. The genes are TRBV19 and TRBJ1-2, with 9 bases fitting TRBD1. V gave up 5 bases and J gave up 7 bases; unmatched junction bases: 8. CDR3 length equals 14 residues. The germline CDR1 and CDR2 sequences are LNHDA and SQIVND (reference sequence).

The chain joins TRBV7-2 to TRBJ2-3, with 15 bases that match TRBD2. This CDR3 comprises 16 residues. V dropped 5 bases and J dropped 6; count of bases not matched to a gene: 6. Germline CDR1 reads SGHTA; CDR2 reads FQGNSA. CDR3 nucleotide sequence: TGTGCCAGCAGCATGGGACTAGCGGGGGGAGGGGATACGCAGTATTTT. Protein sequence: CASSMGLAGGGDTQYF.

A single count supports this clone. The chain carries TRBV2 and TRBJ2-5; TRBD1 is a possible D gene (6 bases). Trimming shortened V by 7 bases and J by 5 bases, and 14 bases separated the two germline ends. CDR3 size: 13 residues. Per germline, CDR1 SNHLY and CDR2 FYNNEI. The CDR3 region has the DNA TGTGCCAGCAAAAACAGGGTCATGGAGACCCAGTACTTC. Its translation: CASKNRVMETQYF. The whole variable domain, remainder taken from reference TRBV2 and TRBJ2-5, is EPEVTQTPSHQVTQMGQEVILRCVPISNHLYFYWYRQILGQKVEFLVSFYNNEISEKSEIFDDQFSVERPDGSNFTLKIRSTKLEDSAMYFCASKNRVMETQYFGPGTRLLVL.

The chain links TRBV4-1 to TRBJ1-1, with D unclear. This CDR3 region has 12 residues. Trimming cost V 4 bases and J 8 bases, with 11 bases left between them. From germline, CDR1 is MGHRA and CDR2 YSYEKL. CDR3 DNA sequence: TGCGCCAGCAGCCCGCTACAAGGAGAAGCTTTCTTT. Residues: CASSPLQGEAFF.

CDR3 residues: CASSVGFTIAKNIQYF. Here the CDR3 DNA reads TGTGCCAGCAGCGTAGGGTTCACTATAGCCAAAAACATTCAGTACTTC. The chain employs TRBV9 and TRBJ2-4; D not certain. Germline V gene data show CDR1 as SGDLS and CDR2 as YYNGEE. This CDR3 comprises 16 residues. V was trimmed by 0 bases and J by 0 bases, leaving 10 bases between them.

The J gene is TRBJ1-5, the V gene TRBV7-2; tentatively, D is TRBD1 (5 bases). The CDR3 covers 13 residues. Germline V gene data show CDR1 as SGHTA and CDR2 as FQGNSA. Trimming pared 5 bases from V and 5 bases from J, leaving 10 bases between. The CDR3 coding sequence is TGTGCCAGCAGCCCCTTCAGGGATCAGCCCCAGCATTTT. It specifies CASSPFRDQPQHF.

The J gene is TRBJ1-6, the V gene TRBV28; 9 nucleotides agree with TRBD1. J gave up 4 bases and V 4 bases, and 5 bases lay outside the gene matches. The CDR3 covers 16 residues. Germline V gene data show CDR1 as MDHEN and CDR2 as SYDVKM. The CDR3 is CASSSWDRAYNSPLHF. DNA for the CDR3: TGTGCCAGCAGTTCCTGGGACAGGGCGTATAATTCACCCCTCCACTTT.

The CDR3 loop reads CASSLYGTSGGHGNEQFF. DNA of the CDR3: TGCGCCAGCAGCTTGTATGGTACTAGCGGGGGCCACGGGAATGAGCAGTTCTTC. This sequence joins TRBV5-1 and TRBJ2-1; 11 bases map to TRBD2. From germline, CDR1 is SGHRS and CDR2 YFSETQ. This CDR3 is 18 amino acids long. V gave up 1 base and J gave up 7 bases; unmatched junction bases: 13.

This rearrangement joins TRBV27 to TRBJ1-2; 7 bases are shared with TRBD1. The germline gives CDR1 MNHEY, CDR2 SMNVEV (reference sequence). Trimming removed 5 bases from V and 7 bases from J; junction bases left unmatched: 13. The CDR3 extends over 15 amino acids. The CDR3 DNA follows: TGTGCCAGCAGTCCCATCCCAGGGGGGCTAGGTGGCTACACCTTC. Its protein is CASSPIPGGLGGYTF.

This rearrangement joins TRBV14 to TRBJ2-4; D gene uncertain. CDR3 length: 14 residues. V was shortened by 3 bases and J by 5 bases, with 11 bases between the two germline ends. CDR1 SGHDN and CDR2 FVKESK come from the germline V gene. The CDR3 nucleotides are TGTGCCAGCAGCCACAGTGGTAGCCAAAACATTCAGTACTTC. Translating it yields CASSHSGSQNIQYF. Supplemented by reference TRBV14 and TRBJ2-4, the full variable domain reads EAGVTQFPSHSVIEKGQTVTLRCDPISGHDNLYWYRRVMGKEIKFLLHFVKESKQDESGMPNNRFLAERTGGTYSTLKVQPAELEDSGVYFCASSHSGSQNIQYFGAGTRLSVL.

This chain joins TRBV5-1 and TRBJ2-3; 8 nucleotides agree with TRBD2. CDR1 SGHRS and CDR2 YFSETQ come from the germline V gene. V lost 6 bases and J lost 0; bases outside the gene matches: 9. This CDR3 contains 16 residues. CDR3 coding DNA: TGCGCCAGCAATGGCGGGGGGCCTCCTAGCACAGATACGCAGTATTTT. Translating gives CASNGGGPPSTDTQYF.

The genes are TRBV27 and TRBJ2-3, with TRBD1 matching over 10 bases. CDR1 and CDR2 from the germline V gene are MNHEY and SMNVEV (reference sequence). V shed 6 bases and J 8 bases; nucleotides not matched to a gene: 5. The CDR3 consists of 13 residues. The chain's CDR3 is CASRDRGLGTQYF. The CDR3 DNA reads as TGTGCCAGCAGAGACAGGGGGCTGGGTACGCAGTATTTT.